The 23 T cell receptor beta chains in this list originate from one sample, sequenced in a study of T cell repertoires in ileal Crohn's disease. Stated time point: neoterminal ileum biopsy at postoperative endoscopy, about 6 months after surgery. The protocol was immunoSEQ multiplex PCR, while the TCRdb copy is restricted to in-frame clones and leaves out a portion. The profile shows under 2,000 clones, around 82% of them singletons. The sequenced material came from ileal tissue. The receptors shown here come from an adult with Crohn's disease.

This clone occurred once. The chain has TRBV7-3 and TRBJ2-6; D is unclear. Germline V gene lookup returns CDR1 SGHTA and CDR2 FQGTGA. The ends were cut back, 4 bases at V and 0 bases at J, with 7 bases in the middle. The CDR3 has 15 amino acids. In DNA form, the CDR3 reads TGTGCCAGCAGCTCTCCTGTCTCTGGGGCCAACGTCCTGACTTTC. It encodes CASSSPVSGANVLTF.

The DNA of the CDR3 is TGTGCCAGCAGCGACCGGGACAGGACATATAATGGCTACACCTTC. This gives the protein CASSDRDRTYNGYTF. The chain recombines TRBV7-9 with TRBJ1-2, with TRBD1 matching over 8 bases. CDR3 length: 15 amino acids. Germline V lookup: CDR1 SEHNR, CDR2 FQNEAQ (reference sequence). V was pared by 5 bases and J by 6 bases, with 11 bases of the junction left unmatched.

The V and J genes are TRBV27 and TRBJ1-2; maybe TRBD1 (5 bases). This CDR3 spans 17 amino acids. V lost 6 bases, J lost 2 bases, and 22 bases lay in between. Per the germline V gene, CDR1 is MNHEY and CDR2 is SMNVEV (reference sequence). The CDR3 loop is CASSAGLLDGENYGYTF. DNA for the CDR3: TGTGCCAGCAGCGCAGGGTTACTGGACGGCGAAAACTATGGCTACACCTTC.

The chain joins TRBV4-3 to TRBJ2-2; 12 bases fit TRBD2. The V segment lost 1 base and the J segment 3 bases; nucleotides outside the gene matches: 6. This CDR3 region has 18 residues. Germline CDR1 reads LGHNA; CDR2 reads YSLEER. The CDR3 sequence: CASSQVRASGGDTGELFF. The CDR3, as DNA: TGCGCCAGCAGCCAAGTAAGGGCTAGCGGGGGGGACACCGGGGAGCTGTTTTTT.

The chain links TRBV27 to TRBJ2-5; 7 nucleotides line up with TRBD1. The V gene end was trimmed by 3 bases and the J gene end by 2 bases; junction bases not matched to a gene: 3. The CDR3 runs to 14 residues. CDR1 and CDR2 (germline): MNHEY, SMNVEV (reference sequence). The CDR3 nucleotides are TGTGCCAGCAGTTTCCTGGGACAGCAAGAGACCCAGTACTTC. Translated, it gives CASSFLGQQETQYF.

The chain recombines TRBV5-1 with TRBJ2-1; D not certain. Per the germline V gene, CDR1 is SGHRS and CDR2 is YFSETQ. CDR3 size: 16 residues. V dropped 5 bases and J dropped 2 bases, with 17 bases sitting between them. The chain's CDR3 is CASSPSSGQTYNEQFF. Here the CDR3 DNA reads TGCGCCAGCAGTCCCTCTAGTGGTCAGACCTACAATGAGCAGTTCTTC.

The rearrangement uses TRBV5-1 and TRBJ2-1, with 10 nucleotides matching TRBD2. The V gene's germline CDR1 is SGHRS and CDR2 YFSETQ. There are 18 residues in the CDR3. V lost 4 bases and J lost 4; bases outside the gene matches: 14. The CDR3 DNA is TGCGCCAGCAGCGGCGGTAGTCTAGCGGGAGCAAGTTACAATGAGCAGTTCTTC. This codes for CASSGGSLAGASYNEQFF.

V and J are TRBV7-8 and TRBJ2-1, with 9 bases that match TRBD1. V was pared by 4 bases and J by 4 bases, with 2 bases of the junction left unmatched. Germline V gene lookup returns CDR1 SGHVS and CDR2 FQNEAQ. The CDR3 has 14 amino acids. The CDR3 DNA sequence: TGTGCCAGCAGCTCGGGACAGGGTTACAATGAGCAGTTCTTC. It codes for CASSSGQGYNEQFF.

The rearrangement links TRBV14 to TRBJ1-1, with D tentatively TRBD1 (6 bases). Germline values: CDR1 SGHDN, CDR2 FVKESK. The CDR3 runs 17 residues. Trimming left V 2 bases short and J 1 base short, with 17 bases between. The CDR3, as DNA: TGTGCCAGCAGCCAAAGGGGGTTGGGGGGGAGGAACACTGAAGCTTTCTTT. It yields the protein CASSQRGLGGRNTEAFF.

The chain employs TRBV2 and TRBJ2-5; TRBD2 matches 14 bases. Gene TRBJ2-7 matches the end of the DNA better, so the J call may be wrong. There are 15 residues in the CDR3. Germline V gene lookup returns CDR1 SNHLY and CDR2 FYNNEI. CDR3 DNA: TGTGCCAGCAGGACTAGCGGGGGGGCCCCCTACGAGCAGTACTTC. Encoded protein: CASRTSGGAPYEQYF.

This clone was seen only once. This sequence joins TRBV10-2 and TRBJ1-5; D unresolved. This CDR3 region has 17 residues. Germline V gives CDR1 WSHSY, CDR2 SAAADI. V was trimmed by 3 bases and J by 1 base, leaving 16 bases between them. The CDR3 here is CASSDGHPIWSNQPQHF. CDR3 coding DNA: TGCGCCAGCAGTGATGGGCACCCGATTTGGAGCAATCAGCCCCAGCATTTT.

The chain has TRBV19 and TRBJ1-5, with 7 bases matching TRBD1. This CDR3 comprises 18 residues. V shed 3 bases and J 1 base; nucleotides not matched to a gene: 12. The germline V gene encodes CDR1 LNHDA and CDR2 SQIVND (reference sequence). The CDR3 region is CASSMVLSGTASNQPQHF. CDR3 coding DNA: TGTGCCAGTAGTATGGTCTTATCGGGGACAGCAAGCAATCAGCCCCAGCATTTT.

This chain joins TRBV5-4 and TRBJ1-4, with TRBD1 matching 7 bases. The CDR3 spans 16 residues. Germline CDR1 reads SGHNT; CDR2 reads YYREEE (reference sequence). Unmatched junction bases numbered 8, after V lost 1 base and J lost 5 bases. The CDR3 region has the DNA TGTGCCAGCAGCTTGAGAGGGGGCGTCGAAAATGAAAAACTGTTTTTT. It translates to CASSLRGGVENEKLFF.

The chain recombines TRBV7-9 with TRBJ2-4, with 7 nucleotides matching TRBD1. From germline, CDR1 is SEHNR and CDR2 FQNEAQ (reference sequence). The V segment lost 5 bases and the J segment 5 bases; nucleotides outside the gene matches: 9. This CDR3 has 15 residues. In nucleotides, the CDR3 is TGTGCCAGCAGCACCTTAGGACAGGTAGAAAACATTCAGTACTTC. This gives the protein CASSTLGQVENIQYF.

The chain uses TRBV6-4 and TRBJ2-1; 8 nucleotides line up with TRBD2. In germline, CDR1 is MRHNA, CDR2 SNTAGT. Losses at the gene ends were 5 bases for V and 1 base for J; bases not matched to a gene: 4. The CDR3 is 15 amino acids. This CDR3 is CASSFSGESYNEQFF. The CDR3 region has the DNA TGTGCCAGCAGTTTTAGCGGGGAATCCTACAATGAGCAGTTCTTC.

The V and J genes are TRBV6-1 and TRBJ2-7; 10 nucleotides match TRBD2. Germline V CDR1 and CDR2: MNHNS, SASEGT. V shed 1 base and J 5 bases; nucleotides not matched to a gene: 11. The CDR3 contains 17 residues. CDR3 amino acids: CASSEGQLAGNFHEQYF. The CDR3 nucleotides are TGTGCCAGCAGTGAAGGCCAACTAGCGGGAAATTTCCACGAGCAGTACTTC.

The chain couples TRBV18 to TRBJ1-3; D is possibly TRBD1 (6 bases). The germline V gene encodes CDR1 KGHSH and CDR2 LQKENI. This CDR3 has 17 residues. V gave up 2 bases and J gave up 2 bases, with 16 bases separating them. The CDR3 is CASSPTTGEFAGNTIYF. Here the CDR3 DNA reads TGTGCCAGCTCACCAACGACAGGAGAATTTGCTGGAAACACCATATATTTT.

This chain joins TRBV29-1 and TRBJ2-7; D possibly corresponds to TRBD1 (6 bases). This CDR3 comprises 12 residues. CDR1 and CDR2 from the germline V gene are SQVTM and ANQGSEA. Deletions cut 6 bases from V and 4 bases from J, with 13 bases between. The CDR3 DNA is TGCAGCGTCCCCTGGGGACATTACGAGCAGTACTTC. Protein: CSVPWGHYEQYF.

J is TRBJ1-2 and V is TRBV4-1; a weak D match, TRBD1 (5 bases). Germline V gene sequence: CDR1 MGHRA, CDR2 YSYEKL. The CDR3 runs to 16 residues. V lost 1 base and J 4 bases, leaving 16 bases between the germline ends. The DNA of the CDR3 is TGCGCCAGCAGCCAAGTCACCGTGGGGCAGGTCTATGGCTACACCTTC. Its translation is CASSQVTVGQVYGYTF.

This chain uses TRBV29-1 with TRBJ2-1; TRBD2 is a possible D gene (5 bases). The CDR3 extends over 15 amino acids. CDR1 SQVTM and CDR2 ANQGSEA come from the germline V gene. V lost 7 bases and J lost 0, with 16 bases in between. CDR3 nucleotides: TGCAGCGCTGAGGGCCTTTCCAGCTCCTACAATGAGCAGTTCTTC. This sequence encodes CSAEGLSSSYNEQFF.

This chain uses TRBV19 with TRBJ1-2, with D uncertain. The germline CDR1 and CDR2 sequences are LNHDA and SQIVND (reference sequence). The CDR3 loop spans 13 amino acids. V dropped 4 bases and J dropped 3 bases, with 9 bases sitting between them. The CDR3 loop is CASSTNRDYGYTF. CDR3 sequence (DNA): TGTGCCAGTAGTACAAACAGAGACTATGGCTACACCTTC.

CDR3 in DNA: TGTGCCAGCAGTGAAGGGTTTAGCGCCAGAACAGATACGCAGTATTTT. This translates into CASSEGFSARTDTQYF. V is TRBV6-1 and J is TRBJ2-3; D is possibly TRBD2 (5 bases). V was clipped by 1 base and J by 3 bases, with 14 bases between them. The CDR3 covers 16 residues. The germline gives CDR1 MNHNS, CDR2 SASEGT.

The CDR3 DNA reads TGTGCCAGCAGGCTCAGGGGCTTCGACGAGCAGTACTTC. It translates to CASRLRGFDEQYF. The gene calls are TRBV27 and TRBJ2-7; D perhaps matches TRBD1 (6 bases). The CDR3 covers 13 residues. The germline CDR1 and CDR2 sequences are MNHEY and SMNVEV (reference sequence). With 6 bases removed from V and 5 bases from J, the gap between germline ends came to 14 bases.